The T cell receptor (beta chain) under discussion was sequenced for a study of blood T cell repertoires in COVID-19. Study at large: Acute and convalescent COVID-19 specimens originated in the United States, Italy and Spain. Sample material is recorded as cDNA or gDNA derived from T cells, B-cell-depleted T cells, or PBMCs.

Germline V gene lookup returns CDR1 SQVTM and CDR2 ANQGSEA. With V trimmed by 6 bases and J by 8 bases, 4 bases remained unmatched. The CDR3 totals 11 residues. Authors' analysis steps: Using reference gene primer amplification, nucleated cell counts were estimated. Data came from immunoSEQ multiplex PCR; TCRdb stores just in-frame clones and leaves some out. That table supplies the V and J calls and clone size; D and trimming were determined from the DNA. The sample includes 65,000 to 70,000 clones, about 83% of them seen just once. The specimen was peripheral blood. The clonotype comes from a human donor in a cohort sampled during active COVID-19. The gene calls are TRBV29-1 and TRBJ2-1; 7 bases line up with TRBD2. CDR3 region: CSVASGDEQFF. The CDR3 bases are TGCAGCGTCGCTAGCGGAGATGAGCAGTTCTTC.